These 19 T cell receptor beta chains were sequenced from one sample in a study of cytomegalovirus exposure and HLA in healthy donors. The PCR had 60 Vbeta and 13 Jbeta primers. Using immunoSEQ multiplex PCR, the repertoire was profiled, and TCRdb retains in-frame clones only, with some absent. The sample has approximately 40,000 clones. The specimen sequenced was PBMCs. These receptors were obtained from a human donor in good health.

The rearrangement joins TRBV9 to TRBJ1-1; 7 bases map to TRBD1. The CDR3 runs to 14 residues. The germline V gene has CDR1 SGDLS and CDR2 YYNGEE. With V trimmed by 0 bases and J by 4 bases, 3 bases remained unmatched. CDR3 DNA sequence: TGTGCCAGCAGCGTAGGTCCAGGGGGCACTGAAGCTTTCTTT. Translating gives CASSVGPGGTEAFF.

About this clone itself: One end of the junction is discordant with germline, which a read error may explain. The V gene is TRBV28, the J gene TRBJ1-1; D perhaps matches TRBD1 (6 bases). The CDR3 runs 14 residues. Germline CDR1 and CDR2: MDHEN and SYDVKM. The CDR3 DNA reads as TGTGCCAGTCCCCCCTCTTACAGGGTTGCTGAAGATTTCTTT. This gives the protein CASPPSYRVAEDFF.

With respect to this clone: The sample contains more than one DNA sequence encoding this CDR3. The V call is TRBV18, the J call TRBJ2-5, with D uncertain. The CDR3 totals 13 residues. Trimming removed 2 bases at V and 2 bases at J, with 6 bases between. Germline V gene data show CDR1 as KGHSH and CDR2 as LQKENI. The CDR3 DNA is TGTGCCAGCTCACCAGGGCAGCAAGAGACCCAGTACTTC. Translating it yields CASSPGQQETQYF.

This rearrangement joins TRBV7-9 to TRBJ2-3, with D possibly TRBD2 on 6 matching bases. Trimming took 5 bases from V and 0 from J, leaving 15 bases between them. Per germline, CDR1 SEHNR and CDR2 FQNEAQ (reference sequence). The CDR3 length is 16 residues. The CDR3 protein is CASSPVLAFSTDTQYF. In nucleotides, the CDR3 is TGTGCCAGCAGCCCCGTACTAGCATTTAGCACAGATACGCAGTATTTT.

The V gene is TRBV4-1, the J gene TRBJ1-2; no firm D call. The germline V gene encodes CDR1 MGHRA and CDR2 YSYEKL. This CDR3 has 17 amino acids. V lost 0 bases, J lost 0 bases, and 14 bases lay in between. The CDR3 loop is CASSQEFVSLANYGYTF. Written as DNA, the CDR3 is TGCGCCAGCAGCCAAGAATTCGTATCACTAGCTAACTATGGCTACACCTTC.

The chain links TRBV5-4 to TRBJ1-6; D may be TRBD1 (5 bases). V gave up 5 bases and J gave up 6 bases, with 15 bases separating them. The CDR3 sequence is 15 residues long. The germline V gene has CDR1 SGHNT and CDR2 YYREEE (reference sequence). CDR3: CASSPSSGPNSPLHF. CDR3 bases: TGTGCCAGCAGTCCCTCGTCAGGGCCTAATTCACCCCTCCACTTT.

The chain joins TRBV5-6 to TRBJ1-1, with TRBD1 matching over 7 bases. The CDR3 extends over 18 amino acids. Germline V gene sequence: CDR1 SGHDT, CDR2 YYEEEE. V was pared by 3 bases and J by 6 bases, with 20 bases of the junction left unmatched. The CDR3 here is CASSCLNRGPEVVPEAFF. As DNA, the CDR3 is TGTGCCAGCAGCTGTCTCAACAGGGGCCCCGAAGTAGTCCCTGAAGCTTTCTTT.

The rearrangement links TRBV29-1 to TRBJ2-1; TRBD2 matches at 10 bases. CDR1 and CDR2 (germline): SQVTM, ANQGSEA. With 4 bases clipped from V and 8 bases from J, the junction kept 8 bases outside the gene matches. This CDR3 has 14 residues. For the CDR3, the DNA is TGCAGCGTTGTGCCAGCGGGGGGGCTTTATGAGCAGTTCTTC. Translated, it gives CSVVPAGGLYEQFF.

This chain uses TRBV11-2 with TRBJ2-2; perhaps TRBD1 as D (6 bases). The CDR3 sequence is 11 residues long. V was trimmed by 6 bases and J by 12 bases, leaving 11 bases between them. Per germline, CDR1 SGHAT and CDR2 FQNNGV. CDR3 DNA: TGTGCCAGCAGAACAGGGCGGCAGCTGTTTTTT. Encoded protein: CASRTGRQLFF.

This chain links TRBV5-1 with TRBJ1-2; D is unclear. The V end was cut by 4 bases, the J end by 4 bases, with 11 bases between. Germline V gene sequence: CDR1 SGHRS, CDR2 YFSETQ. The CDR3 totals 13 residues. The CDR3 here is CASSPGSSYGYTF. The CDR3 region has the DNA TGCGCCAGCAGCCCCGGGTCCTCCTATGGCTACACCTTC. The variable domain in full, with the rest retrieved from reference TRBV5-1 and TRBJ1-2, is KAGVTQTPRYLIKTRGQQVTLSCSPISGHRSVSWYQQTPGQGLQFLFEYFSETQRNKGNFPGRFSGRQFSNSRSEMNVSTLELGDSALYLCASSPGSSYGYTFGSGTRLTVV.

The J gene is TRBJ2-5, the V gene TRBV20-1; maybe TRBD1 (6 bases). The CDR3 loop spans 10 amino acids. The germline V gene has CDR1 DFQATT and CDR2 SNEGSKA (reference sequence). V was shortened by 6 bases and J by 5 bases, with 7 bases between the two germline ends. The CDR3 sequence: CSARGETQYF. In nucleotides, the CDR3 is TGCAGTGCAAGGGGGGAGACCCAGTACTTC.

CDR3 nucleotides: TGCGCCAGCAGCTTGGTTTCAGGCACAGATACGCAGTATTTT. This translates into CASSLVSGTDTQYF. The chain joins TRBV5-1 to TRBJ2-3; D ambiguous. Germline CDR1 SGHRS, CDR2 YFSETQ. This CDR3 is 14 amino acids long. The V end was cut by 0 bases, the J end by 1 base, with 6 bases between.

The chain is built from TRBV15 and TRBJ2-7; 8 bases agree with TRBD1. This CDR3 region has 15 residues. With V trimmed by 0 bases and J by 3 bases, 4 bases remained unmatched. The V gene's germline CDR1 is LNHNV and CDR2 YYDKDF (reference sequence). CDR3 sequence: CATSRDRGTGYEQYF. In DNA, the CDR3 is TGTGCCACCAGCAGAGATCGTGGGACAGGCTACGAGCAGTACTTC.

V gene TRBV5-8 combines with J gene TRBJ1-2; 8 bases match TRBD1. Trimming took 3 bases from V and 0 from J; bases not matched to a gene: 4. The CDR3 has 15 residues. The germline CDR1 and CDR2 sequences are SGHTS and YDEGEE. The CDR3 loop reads CASSSGQGTNYGYTF. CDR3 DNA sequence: TGTGCCAGCAGCTCCGGACAGGGAACTAACTATGGCTACACCTTC.

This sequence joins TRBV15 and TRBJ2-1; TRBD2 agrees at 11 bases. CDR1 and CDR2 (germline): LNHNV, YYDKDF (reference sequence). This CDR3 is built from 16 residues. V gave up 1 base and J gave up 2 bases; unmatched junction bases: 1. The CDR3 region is CATSRGSGGAYNEQFF. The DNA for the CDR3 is TGTGCCACCAGCAGAGGTAGCGGGGGGGCCTACAATGAGCAGTTCTTC.

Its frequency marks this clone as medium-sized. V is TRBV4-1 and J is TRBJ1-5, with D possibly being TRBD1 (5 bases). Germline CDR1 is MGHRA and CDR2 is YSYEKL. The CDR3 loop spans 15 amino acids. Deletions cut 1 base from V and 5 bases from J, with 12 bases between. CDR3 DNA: TGCGCCAGCAGCCAAGTCCCGGGACTATATCAGCCCCAGCATTTT. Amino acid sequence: CASSQVPGLYQPQHF.

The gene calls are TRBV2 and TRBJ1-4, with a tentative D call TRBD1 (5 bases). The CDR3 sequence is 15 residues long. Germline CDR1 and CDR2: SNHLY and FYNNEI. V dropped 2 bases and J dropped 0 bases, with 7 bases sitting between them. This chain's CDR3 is CASSERQSTNEKLFF. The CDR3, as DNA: TGTGCCAGCAGTGAACGACAGTCAACTAATGAAAAACTGTTTTTT. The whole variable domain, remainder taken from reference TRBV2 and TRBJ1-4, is EPEVTQTPSHQVTQMGQEVILRCVPISNHLYFYWYRQILGQKVEFLVSFYNNEISEKSEIFDDQFSVERPDGSNFTLKIRSTKLEDSAMYFCASSERQSTNEKLFFGSGTQLSVL.

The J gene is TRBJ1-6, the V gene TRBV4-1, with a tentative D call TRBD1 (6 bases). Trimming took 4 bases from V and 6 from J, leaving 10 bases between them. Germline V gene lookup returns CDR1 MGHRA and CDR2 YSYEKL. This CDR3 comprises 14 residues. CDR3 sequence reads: CASSPTGSNSPLHF. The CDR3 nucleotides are TGCGCCAGCAGCCCGACAGGATCTAATTCACCCCTCCACTTT.

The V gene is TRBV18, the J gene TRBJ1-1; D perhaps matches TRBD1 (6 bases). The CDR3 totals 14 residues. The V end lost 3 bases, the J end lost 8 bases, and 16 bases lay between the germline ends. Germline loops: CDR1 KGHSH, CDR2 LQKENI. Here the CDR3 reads CASSPAGAPPEAFF. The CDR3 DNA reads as TGTGCCAGCTCACCCGCAGGGGCTCCTCCCGAAGCTTTCTTT.